The rows below give T cell receptor beta chains drawn from one sample of a study of OX40 agonist ivuxolimab in advanced cancers. This table comes from immunoSEQ multiplex PCR, and its TCRdb copy is limited to in-frame clones, with some not included. The sample includes 35,000 to 45,000 clones, 90% to 95% of them seen just once. Here the sequenced sample was CD4+ or CD8+ T cells sorted from blood, taken in a trial of the OX40 agonist ivuxolimab. The receptors derive from an adult with an advanced solid tumor such as melanoma, head and neck, liver or kidney cancer. Both conserved end residues are part of each CDR3. D genes are given only for firm matches. Expanded clones get a size class; other rows say once, few or many, or leave the size out.

CDR3aa: CASRGTNSYNEQFF
CDR3nt: TGTGCCAGCAGGGGGACAAATTCCTACAATGAGCAGTTCTTC
abundance: NA
v_gene: TRBV6-1
j_gene: TRBJ2-1
d_gene: NA
len: 14

CDR3aa: CASSIRTTGGLSRSEQYF
CDR3nt: TGTGCCAGCAGCATCAGAACCACAGGGGGATTATCCAGGTCCGAGCAGTACTTC
abundance: NA
v_gene: TRBV7-8
j_gene: TRBJ2-7
d_gene: TRBD1
len: 18

CDR3aa: CASSDYDAQYF
CDR3nt: TGTGCCAGCAGTGACTATGACGCGCAGTATTTT
abundance: NA
v_gene: TRBV6-5
j_gene: TRBJ2-3
d_gene: NA
len: 11

CDR3aa: CASRLGTGPYGYTF
CDR3nt: TGTGCCAGCAGACTAGGGACAGGCCCGTACGGCTACACCTTC
abundance: NA
v_gene: TRBV6-6
j_gene: TRBJ1-2
d_gene: TRBD1
len: 14

CDR3aa: CASSFGTGNYEQYF
CDR3nt: TGCGCCAGCAGCTTTGGGACAGGGAACTACGAGCAGTACTTC
abundance: NA
v_gene: TRBV5-1
j_gene: TRBJ2-7
d_gene: TRBD1
len: 14

CDR3aa: CASSQEPGQGGLAERTGELFF
CDR3nt: TGCGCCAGCAGCCAAGAACCGGGACAGGGTGGACTAGCGGAACGCACCGGGGAGCTGTTTTTT
abundance: NA
v_gene: TRBV4-3
j_gene: TRBJ2-2
d_gene: NA
len: 21

CDR3aa: CASSFGQNTEAFF
CDR3nt: TGTGCCAGCAGCTTTGGACAGAACACTGAAGCTTTCTTT
abundance: NA
v_gene: TRBV5-4
j_gene: TRBJ1-1
d_gene: NA
len: 13

CDR3aa: CASSSNPDWAQYF
CDR3nt: TGTGCCAGCAGTTCGAACCCCGATTGGGCCCAGTACTTC
abundance: NA
v_gene: TRBV6-5
j_gene: TRBJ2-5
d_gene: NA
len: 13

CDR3aa: CASSPGLNTEAFF
CDR3nt: TGTGCCAGCAGCCCCGGACTGAACACTGAAGCTTTCTTT
abundance: NA
v_gene: TRBV28
j_gene: TRBJ1-1
d_gene: NA
len: 13

CDR3aa: CASSLEVQGWNEQFF
CDR3nt: TGCGCCAGCAGCTTGGAAGTGCAGGGGTGGAATGAGCAGTTCTTC
abundance: NA
v_gene: TRBV5-1
j_gene: TRBJ2-1
d_gene: NA
len: 15

CDR3aa: CASSDPRTANTGELFF
CDR3nt: TGCGCCAGCAGTGACCCTAGAACAGCGAACACCGGGGAGCTGTTTTTT
abundance: NA
v_gene: TRBV10-1
j_gene: TRBJ2-2
d_gene: NA
len: 16

CDR3aa: CASSRDDMNTEAFF
CDR3nt: TGTGCCAGCAGCAGAGACGACATGAACACTGAAGCTTTCTTT
abundance: NA
v_gene: TRBV21-1
j_gene: TRBJ1-1
d_gene: NA
len: 14

CDR3aa: CASSPGQYGYTF
CDR3nt: TGTGCCAGCAGTCCGGGACAGTATGGCTACACCTTC
abundance: once
v_gene: TRBV2
j_gene: TRBJ1-2
d_gene: TRBD1
len: 12

CDR3aa: CASSEVCRGAEGGQQYF
CDR3nt: TGTGCCAGCAGTGAAGTCTGTCGAGGGGCGGAAGGTGGGCAGCAGTACTTC
abundance: NA
v_gene: TRBV25-1
j_gene: TRBJ2-7
d_gene: NA
len: 17

CDR3aa: CASSQEGKYEQYF
CDR3nt: TGCGCCAGCAGCCAAGAGGGCAAATACGAGCAGTACTTC
abundance: NA
v_gene: TRBV4-1
j_gene: TRBJ2-7
d_gene: NA
len: 13

CDR3aa: CASSEVRLAGVETQYF
CDR3nt: TGTGCCAGCAGTGAAGTGAGGCTAGCGGGAGTAGAGACCCAGTACTTC
abundance: NA
v_gene: TRBV6-1
j_gene: TRBJ2-5
d_gene: TRBD2
len: 16

CDR3aa: CASSLEGGSYEQYF
CDR3nt: TGTGCCAGCAGCTTAGAGGGGGGTAGTTACGAGCAGTACTTC
abundance: NA
v_gene: TRBV11-2
j_gene: TRBJ2-7
d_gene: NA
len: 14

CDR3aa: CASSFGQNYGYTF
CDR3nt: TGTGCCAGCAGTTTCGGACAAAACTATGGCTACACCTTC
abundance: NA
v_gene: TRBV6-5
j_gene: TRBJ1-2
d_gene: NA
len: 13

CDR3aa: CASSTGKYNEQFF
CDR3nt: TGTGCCAGCAGTACCGGAAAGTACAATGAGCAGTTCTTC
abundance: once
v_gene: TRBV6-5
j_gene: TRBJ2-1
d_gene: NA
len: 13

CDR3aa: CASSPPSREAKNIQYF
CDR3nt: TGCGCCAGCAGCCCCCCGTCCCGAGAGGCCAAAAACATTCAGTACTTC
abundance: NA
v_gene: TRBV5-1
j_gene: TRBJ2-4
d_gene: NA
len: 16

CDR3aa: CSAEIRLAGGPNEQFF
CDR3nt: TGCAGCGCCGAGATCCGACTAGCGGGAGGGCCAAATGAGCAGTTCTTC
abundance: NA
v_gene: TRBV29-1
j_gene: TRBJ2-1
d_gene: TRBD2
len: 16

CDR3aa: CASSVRSGTGGTGELFF
CDR3nt: TGTGCCAGCAGCGTGAGATCCGGGACAGGGGGTACCGGGGAGCTGTTTTTT
abundance: NA
v_gene: TRBV9
j_gene: TRBJ2-2
d_gene: TRBD1
len: 17

CDR3aa: CASSPEGGTNEKLFF
CDR3nt: TGTGCCAGCAGCCCCGAAGGGGGAACTAATGAAAAACTGTTTTTT
abundance: medium-sized
v_gene: TRBV7-9
j_gene: TRBJ1-4
d_gene: NA
len: 15

CDR3aa: CASSFGPYTGELFF
CDR3nt: TGTGCCAGCAGTTTCGGGCCATACACCGGGGAGCTGTTTTTT
abundance: NA
v_gene: TRBV28
j_gene: TRBJ2-2
d_gene: NA
len: 14

CDR3aa: CASSLVFGEGTEAFF
CDR3nt: TGTGCCAGCAGCTTAGTGTTCGGGGAGGGCACTGAAGCTTTCTTT
abundance: NA
v_gene: TRBV7-9
j_gene: TRBJ1-1
d_gene: NA
len: 15

CDR3aa: CASTDRAYGYTF
CDR3nt: TGTGCCAGCACGGACCGAGCCTATGGCTACACCTTC
abundance: NA
v_gene: TRBV2
j_gene: TRBJ1-2
d_gene: NA
len: 12

CDR3aa: CASSPGSSTGELFF
CDR3nt: TGTGCCAGTAGCCCAGGGAGTAGCACCGGGGAGCTGTTTTTT
abundance: once
v_gene: TRBV19
j_gene: TRBJ2-2
d_gene: NA
len: 14

CDR3aa: CASSVGASVYSYEQYF
CDR3nt: TGTGCCAGCAGCGTAGGGGCTAGCGTGTACTCCTACGAGCAGTACTTC
abundance: NA
v_gene: TRBV9
j_gene: TRBJ2-7
d_gene: NA
len: 16

CDR3aa: CASSQEGPLAGRDTQYF
CDR3nt: TGCGCCAGCAGCCAAGAGGGCCCGCTAGCGGGAAGAGATACGCAGTATTTT
abundance: NA
v_gene: TRBV4-1
j_gene: TRBJ2-3
d_gene: TRBD2
len: 17

CDR3aa: CASSATKGQALGYEQYF
CDR3nt: TGTGCCAGCAGCGCCACAAAAGGACAGGCACTTGGGTACGAGCAGTACTTC
abundance: NA
v_gene: TRBV7-9
j_gene: TRBJ2-7
d_gene: TRBD1
len: 17

CDR3aa: CASSLASGLYEQYF
CDR3nt: TGTGCCAGCAGCCTGGCTAGCGGACTCTACGAGCAGTACTTC
abundance: NA
v_gene: TRBV5-4
j_gene: TRBJ2-7
d_gene: TRBD2
len: 14

CDR3aa: CASSNREPTDTQYF
CDR3nt: TGTGCCAGCAGTAACAGGGAGCCCACAGATACGCAGTATTTT
abundance: NA
v_gene: TRBV2
j_gene: TRBJ2-3
d_gene: NA
len: 14

CDR3aa: CASSLRVDEQFF
CDR3nt: TGTGCCAGCAGTTTACGGGTGGATGAGCAGTTCTTC
abundance: NA
v_gene: TRBV6-6
j_gene: TRBJ2-1
d_gene: NA
len: 12

CDR3aa: CASSLLRDQETQYF
CDR3nt: TGTGCCAGCAGTTTACTCCGGGACCAAGAGACCCAGTACTTC
abundance: NA
v_gene: TRBV28
j_gene: TRBJ2-5
d_gene: NA
len: 14

CDR3aa: CASSLRDMETEAFF
CDR3nt: TGTGCCAGCAGTCTCCGGGACATGGAGACTGAAGCTTTCTTT
abundance: NA
v_gene: TRBV2
j_gene: TRBJ1-1
d_gene: NA
len: 14

CDR3aa: CASSLGSGGLNTIYF
CDR3nt: TGTGCCAGCAGCTTGGGATCAGGTGGGCTAAACACCATATATTTT
abundance: NA
v_gene: TRBV5-5
j_gene: TRBJ1-3
d_gene: NA
len: 15

CDR3aa: CASSQGQASEQYF
CDR3nt: TGTGCCAGCAGCCAAGGACAAGCCTCCGAGCAGTACTTC
abundance: NA
v_gene: TRBV13
j_gene: TRBJ2-7
d_gene: NA
len: 13

CDR3aa: CASSPGTYEQYF
CDR3nt: TGTGCCAGCAGCCCCGGTACCTACGAGCAGTACTTC
abundance: NA
v_gene: TRBV11-2
j_gene: TRBJ2-7
d_gene: NA
len: 12

CDR3aa: CASSLGSGSYEQYF
CDR3nt: TGTGCCAGCAGCTTAGGTTCAGGATCCTACGAGCAGTACTTC
abundance: NA
v_gene: TRBV13
j_gene: TRBJ2-7
d_gene: NA
len: 14

CDR3aa: CAWSDDIRNEQFF
CDR3nt: TGTGCCTGGAGCGACGACATCAGGAATGAGCAGTTCTTC
abundance: NA
v_gene: TRBV30
j_gene: TRBJ2-1
d_gene: NA
len: 13

CDR3aa: CASSPSGVGELFF
CDR3nt: TGTGCCAGCAGCCCGTCCGGGGTAGGGGAGCTGTTTTTT
abundance: NA
v_gene: TRBV9
j_gene: TRBJ2-2
d_gene: NA
len: 13